The clone carrying this T cell receptor beta chain has just one count. The data stem from a study of blood T cell repertoires in COVID-19. Participant age was about 18 to 89 years, and participants resided in approximately 25 US areas. Each recovered donor of Cohort 3 presented with two negative PCRs, clearance, or symptom resolution. Original data processing: How many nucleated cells were present was estimated from reference gene primer amplification. TCRdb's table, derived via immunoSEQ multiplex PCR, lists solely in-frame clones and lacks some. D and trimming come from the DNA, and the V and J calls and clone size come from that table. The sample records hundreds of thousands of clones, 80% to 85% being singletons. V was trimmed by 3 bases and J by 0 bases, leaving 5 bases between them. Germline CDR1 LNHDA, CDR2 SQIVND (reference sequence). CDR3 size: 13 residues.

The J gene is TRBJ2-5, the V gene TRBV19, with no clear D. This TCR was sampled from a woman aged 40 to 50 who had recovered from COVID-19. Sequencing was carried out using PBMCs or T cells enriched from blood (not recorded which). CDR3 sequence (DNA): TGTGCCAGTAGTATTAACAACCAAGAGACCCAGTACTTC. Protein sequence: CASSINNQETQYF.